The 10 T cell receptor beta chains below come from one sample, sequenced in a study of cytomegalovirus exposure and HLA in healthy donors. In the PCR, 60 Vbeta and 13 Jbeta primers were used. Generated by immunoSEQ multiplex PCR, the TCRdb table keeps only in-frame clones and is missing some. This sample carries 150,000 to 200,000 clones, roughly 80% of them seen once, and the ten largest clones take around 3%. Sequenced input: PBMCs. These receptors were collected from a female donor in good health and CMV-seronegative.

The chain has TRBV10-3 and TRBJ1-1; 7 bases map to TRBD1. The V gene end was trimmed by 6 bases and the J gene end by 4 bases; junction bases not matched to a gene: 8. From germline, CDR1 is ENHRY and CDR2 SYGVKD. The CDR3 has 14 amino acids. CDR3 DNA sequence: TGTGCCATCAGGTCGGACTCAGGGGGCACTGAAGCTTTCTTT. Its translation: CAIRSDSGGTEAFF.

V and J are TRBV30 and TRBJ2-7, with 10 bases lining up with TRBD2. Germline V gene data show CDR1 as GTSNPN and CDR2 as SVGIG (reference sequence). Unmatched junction bases numbered 15, after V lost 5 bases and J lost 2 bases. This CDR3 region has 17 residues. DNA of the CDR3: TGTGCCTGGCCGCTCGCGGCTAGCGGGAGATCCCCCTACGAGCAGTACTTC. This translates into CAWPLAASGRSPYEQYF.

The V and J genes are TRBV9 and TRBJ2-7; 8 bases match TRBD1. V was clipped by 2 bases and J by 3 bases; unmatched bases: 7. The germline V gene encodes CDR1 SGDLS and CDR2 YYNGEE. The length of the CDR3 is 15 residues. Here the CDR3 DNA reads TGTGCCAGCAGCGTCGGACAGGGAGGTTTCTACGAGCAGTACTTC. This codes for CASSVGQGGFYEQYF.

The chain couples TRBV27 to TRBJ1-1; 7 bases align to TRBD1. Losses at the gene ends were 0 bases for V and 11 bases for J; bases not matched to a gene: 6. CDR3 size: 13 residues. Germline V gives CDR1 MNHEY, CDR2 SMNVEV (reference sequence). The CDR3 region is CASSLSHRGDAFF. The DNA of the CDR3 is TGTGCCAGCAGTTTATCCCACAGGGGTGACGCTTTCTTT.

The gene calls are TRBV11-2 and TRBJ1-1, with D unclear. CDR3 length: 12 amino acids. Trimming left V 4 bases short and J 6 bases short, with 9 bases between. Germline CDR1 and CDR2: SGHAT and FQNNGV. CDR3 loop: CASSSSGAEAFF. DNA of the CDR3: TGTGCCAGCAGCTCCTCCGGGGCTGAAGCTTTCTTT.

As concerns this clone: Likely a read error: the CDR3 ends without its conserved phenylalanine or tryptophan. It is unclear where the CDR3 begins or ends on the DNA, so no DNA is shown, and the CDR3 is as TCRdb lists it. The chain links TRBV20-1 to TRBJ2-7; the D call of TRBD2 is as the table states it, not checked on the DNA. The CDR3 is 11 residues long, ends included. Per germline, CDR1 DFQATT and CDR2 SNEGSKA (reference sequence). Here the CDR3 reads CSARDQGTRGG.

The chain is built from TRBV7-3 and TRBJ2-3; D is unresolved. The CDR3 is made up of 13 amino acids. From germline, CDR1 is SGHTA and CDR2 FQGTGA. Deletions cut 5 bases from V and 2 bases from J, with 8 bases between. The CDR3 DNA sequence: TGTGCCAGCAGCACCGCGAACACAGATACGCAGTATTTT. Amino acids: CASSTANTDTQYF.

The chain carries TRBV6-5 and TRBJ2-7, with TRBD2 as a possible D gene (6 bases). The CDR3 covers 13 residues. The V and J ends lost 0 bases and 6 bases respectively, with 9 bases between them. Germline V gene lookup returns CDR1 MNHEY and CDR2 SVGAGI. Here the CDR3 DNA reads TGTGCCAGCAGTTACTCGAACGGGGGCGAGCAGTACTTC. It yields the protein CASSYSNGGEQYF.

This chain joins TRBV29-1 and TRBJ2-3; no reliable D call. Germline V CDR1 and CDR2: SQVTM, ANQGSEA. V was cut by 4 bases and J by 5 bases, with 13 bases left in between. The CDR3 runs 13 residues. CDR3 residues: CSVGGITGDTQYF. DNA of the CDR3: TGCAGCGTTGGTGGTATTACGGGAGATACGCAGTATTTT.

The V and J genes are TRBV28 and TRBJ2-3; D gene unclear. Germline V CDR1 and CDR2: MDHEN, SYDVKM. Trimming shortened V by 3 bases and J by 1 base, and 17 bases separated the two germline ends. The CDR3 spans 17 residues. This CDR3 reads CASSLGRLRRGTDTQYF. The CDR3 bases are TGTGCCAGCAGTTTGGGCAGGCTAAGGCGTGGCACAGATACGCAGTATTTT.